The 25 T cell receptor beta chains below were found in one sample sequenced in a study of cytomegalovirus exposure and HLA in healthy donors (dated by TCRdb to between 2016 and 2019). The library was built by means of the immunoSEQ multiplex PCR assay. A mixture of 60 forward primers for TCR Vbeta segments and 13 reverse primers for TCR Jbeta segments was used in the multiplex PCR. TCRdb stores this immuneACCESS table with in-frame sequences only. Part of the clones is absent; in the studies checked, under half of the shortfall reflects unresolved V genes, and no reason is known for the rest. This sample lists 210,000 or so clones; around four fifths were detected once. The top ten hold roughly 2.5% of the sample. The sample was PBMCs. The receptor set was obtained from a woman aged 55-69 years in good health and CMV-seropositive.

This clone was found a few times. The J gene is TRBJ2-7, the V gene TRBV6-5, with a tentative D call TRBD2 (5 bases). V was trimmed by 2 bases and J by 6 bases, leaving 17 bases between them. This CDR3 has 15 amino acids. Germline V gives CDR1 MNHEY, CDR2 SVGAGI. The CDR3 DNA reads as TGTGCCAGCAGTTACGGCGGAGGCGATCCCCGCGAGCAGTACTTC. It translates to CASSYGGGDPREQYF.

This chain uses TRBV10-3 with TRBJ1-2, with 7 bases lining up with TRBD1. Looked up from germline, CDR1 is ENHRY and CDR2 is SYGVKD. The CDR3 totals 16 residues. Trimming took 3 bases from V and 2 from J; bases not matched to a gene: 9. The CDR3: CAISDHGQEGNYGYTF. Here the CDR3 DNA reads TGTGCCATCAGTGACCATGGACAGGAAGGCAACTATGGCTACACCTTC.

The chain links TRBV6-5 to TRBJ1-3, with unresolved D. Trimming left V 0 bases short and J 0 bases short, with 6 bases between. Germline CDR1 and CDR2: MNHEY and SVGAGI. This CDR3 contains 15 residues. The CDR3 spells CASSYSPRSGNTIYF. The CDR3, as DNA: TGTGCCAGCAGTTACTCCCCCCGCTCTGGAAACACCATATATTTT.

The V gene is TRBV27, the J gene TRBJ2-4; D perhaps matches TRBD1 (5 bases). Germline V gives CDR1 MNHEY, CDR2 SMNVEV (reference sequence). Trimming cost V 3 bases and J 5 bases, with 11 bases left between them. This CDR3 contains 14 residues. CDR3 DNA sequence: TGTGCCAGCAGTTTCAGGGCGTCGGAAAACATTCAGTACTTC. Amino acids: CASSFRASENIQYF.

This chain joins TRBV25-1 and TRBJ2-5, with D tentatively TRBD2 (6 bases). Trimming stripped 7 bases from V and 11 bases from J, with 17 bases between. This CDR3 region has 12 residues. Germline V gene data show CDR1 as MGHDK and CDR2 as SYGVNS. The CDR3 DNA reads TGTGCCAGCAATGAGGGATCGGGGGAGCAGTACTTC. As protein: CASNEGSGEQYF. The whole variable domain, remainder taken from reference TRBV25-1 and TRBJ2-5, is EADIYQTPRYLVIGTGKKITLECSQTMGHDKMYWYQQDPGMELHLIHYSYGVNSTEKGDLSSESTVSRIRTEHFPLTLESARPSHTSQYLCASNEGSGEQYFGPGTRLLVL.

The rearrangement uses TRBV19 and TRBJ2-7, with D unclear. Trimming took 3 bases from V and 0 from J, leaving 6 bases between them. The CDR3 contains 13 residues. The germline V gene encodes CDR1 LNHDA and CDR2 SQIVND (reference sequence). CDR3 DNA: TGTGCCAGTAGTATTGAGTACTCCTACGAGCAGTACTTC. Amino acid sequence: CASSIEYSYEQYF.

The V and J genes are TRBV5-1 and TRBJ1-2; 9 nucleotides match TRBD1. Trimming at V came to 5 bases and at J to 3 bases, leaving 5 bases not matched to a gene. The CDR3 has 14 amino acids. Germline V gene lookup returns CDR1 SGHRS and CDR2 YFSETQ. CDR3: CASRTGQGYYGYTF. In DNA, the CDR3 is TGCGCCAGCAGGACGGGACAGGGTTACTATGGCTACACCTTC.

The chain carries TRBV10-3 and TRBJ2-1, with unresolved D. Germline V gene lookup returns CDR1 ENHRY and CDR2 SYGVKD. There are 11 residues in the CDR3. The V and J ends lost 5 bases and 8 bases respectively, with 7 bases between them. In DNA form, the CDR3 reads TGTGCCATCAGTAATAGAGATGAGCAGTTCTTC. The encoded protein is CAISNRDEQFF.

This clone was seen a handful of times. V usage is TRBV28 and J usage is TRBJ2-7, with 8 bases that match TRBD2. With V trimmed by 6 bases and J by 7 bases, 14 bases remained unmatched. CDR1 is MDHEN, CDR2 SYDVKM, per germline. The CDR3 spans 15 residues. CDR3 amino acids: CASSRHGGGLGEQYF. The CDR3 coding sequence is TGTGCCAGCAGCCGTCACGGGGGGGGCTTAGGGGAGCAGTACTTC.

The CDR3 sequence: CASSLVQGYEQYF. CDR3 coding DNA: TGTGCCAGCAGCTTAGTGCAGGGCTACGAGCAGTACTTC. The rearrangement uses TRBV11-2 and TRBJ2-7; TRBD1 is a possible D gene (5 bases). Germline V CDR1 and CDR2: SGHAT, FQNNGV. V lost 1 base, J lost 3 bases, and 7 bases lay in between. The CDR3 contains 13 residues.

This clone was detected a few times. The rearrangement links TRBV6-6 to TRBJ1-1; D is uncertain. V lost 3 bases, J lost 4 bases, and 9 bases lay in between. The germline CDR1 and CDR2 sequences are MNHNY and SVGAGI (reference sequence). The CDR3 covers 13 residues. The CDR3 sequence is CASSYMETTEAFF. The CDR3 DNA follows: TGTGCCAGCAGTTATATGGAGACCACTGAAGCTTTCTTT.

This clone was counted a single time. In DNA form, the CDR3 reads TGTGCCAGCAGCTATAGGGGGGACAGTAGTCACTATGGCTACACCTTC. Amino acid sequence: CASSYRGDSSHYGYTF. The rearrangement joins TRBV7-9 to TRBJ1-2; 7 bases fit TRBD1. Per germline, CDR1 SEHNR and CDR2 FQNEAQ (reference sequence). V trimming: 4 bases; J trimming: 3 bases; junction bases outside the gene matches: 11. The CDR3 is 16 amino acids. Full variable domain (outside the CDR3, taken from reference TRBV7-9 and TRBJ1-2): DTGVSQNPRHKITKRGQNVTFRCDPISEHNRLYWYRQTLGQGPEFLTYFQNEAQLEKSRLLSDRFSAERPKGSFSTLEIQRTEQGDSAMYLCASSYRGDSSHYGYTFGSGTRLTVV.

This clone was detected only a few times. DNA for the CDR3: TGCGCCAGCGCAAAACCTAGCGGTCAATACGAGCAGTACTTC. Translated: CASAKPSGQYEQYF. This rearrangement joins TRBV5-1 to TRBJ2-7, with 7 bases identical to TRBD2. Germline trimming cut 7 bases from V and 4 bases from J; bases unmatched to any gene: 11. Germline-derived CDR1 and CDR2 are SGHRS and YFSETQ. CDR3 length: 14 amino acids.

Only one count was recorded for this clone. This chain links TRBV5-1 with TRBJ1-2; TRBD1 is a possible D gene (5 bases). CDR1 and CDR2 (germline): SGHRS, YFSETQ. This CDR3 comprises 12 residues. V was shortened by 3 bases and J by 6 bases, with 9 bases between the two germline ends. The CDR3 DNA is TGCGCCAGCAGCTACACAGGAGATGGCTACACCTTC. Amino acid sequence: CASSYTGDGYTF.

The genes are TRBV27 and TRBJ2-7, with 9 bases that match TRBD1. The CDR3 has 15 residues. The junction had 6 bases not matched to a gene; V was cut back by 2 bases and J by 4 bases. Germline assignment: CDR1 MNHEY and CDR2 SMNVEV (reference sequence). The CDR3 spells CASSLNRGQGYEQYF. CDR3 DNA: TGTGCCAGCAGTTTAAATCGGGGACAGGGATACGAGCAGTACTTC.

The rearrangement links TRBV27 to TRBJ2-7; 10 nucleotides align to TRBD2. CDR3 size: 17 residues. The junction had 20 bases not matched to a gene; V was cut back by 8 bases and J by 7 bases. Germline V gives CDR1 MNHEY, CDR2 SMNVEV (reference sequence). CDR3 amino acids: CASGQGAQSGRVVEQYF. The CDR3, as DNA: TGTGCCAGCGGGCAGGGGGCGCAGAGCGGGAGGGTTGTAGAGCAGTACTTC.

The chain has TRBV11-2 and TRBJ1-1; the D gene is possibly TRBD1 (5 bases). The CDR3 length is 16 residues. Germline lookup yields CDR1 SGHAT and CDR2 FQNNGV. Between the trimmed V and J ends, which lost 6 bases and 1 base, there was a span of 18 bases. Here the CDR3 reads CASSSTPGLGNTEAFF. CDR3 in DNA: TGTGCCAGCAGTTCGACGCCGGGACTTGGGAACACTGAAGCTTTCTTT.

The chain is built from TRBV7-2 and TRBJ1-5; possible D gene TRBD1, 6 bases. Germline CDR1 and CDR2: SGHTA and FQGNSA. V shed 5 bases and J shed 1 base, with 9 bases lying between them. This CDR3 has 14 amino acids. The CDR3 nucleotides read TGTGCCAGCAGCCCCGACAGGAGCAATCAGCCCCAGCATTTT. Translating it yields CASSPDRSNQPQHF.

J is TRBJ1-2 and V is TRBV10-3, with 7 bases aligning to TRBD1. CDR3 length: 13 residues. CDR1 is ENHRY, CDR2 SYGVKD, per germline. V was clipped by 6 bases and J by 5 bases; unmatched bases: 6. The CDR3 DNA is TGTGCCATCAGACCCGGGACAGAGTATGGCTACACCTTC. Its protein is CAIRPGTEYGYTF.

The chain couples TRBV5-1 to TRBJ1-1, with D tentatively TRBD1 (6 bases). The CDR3 sequence is 14 residues long. Trimming took off 3 bases at V and 3 bases at J, with 12 bases between the two ends. Germline-derived CDR1 and CDR2 are SGHRS and YFSETQ. CDR3 in DNA: TGCGCCAGCAGCTCACAGGGTAGAGACACTGAAGCTTTCTTT. Translation: CASSSQGRDTEAFF. Complete variable domain (other parts from reference TRBV5-1 and TRBJ1-1): KAGVTQTPRYLIKTRGQQVTLSCSPISGHRSVSWYQQTPGQGLQFLFEYFSETQRNKGNFPGRFSGRQFSNSRSEMNVSTLELGDSALYLCASSSQGRDTEAFFGQGTRLTVV.

This clone was seen a single time. V and J are TRBV9 and TRBJ1-2; 10 nucleotides line up with TRBD1. The CDR3 totals 14 residues. The V gene end was trimmed by 4 bases and the J gene end by 9 bases; junction bases not matched to a gene: 9. The germline CDR1 and CDR2 sequences are SGDLS and YYNGEE. The chain's CDR3 is CASSPPGQGFSYTF. In DNA form, the CDR3 reads TGTGCCAGCAGCCCACCGGGACAGGGGTTCAGCTACACCTTC. Complete variable domain (other parts from reference TRBV9 and TRBJ1-2): DSGVTQTPKHLITATGQRVTLRCSPRSGDLSVYWYQQSLDQGLQFLIQYYNGEERAKGNILERFSAQQFPDLHSELNLSSLELGDSALYFCASSPPGQGFSYTFGSGTRLTVV.

This clone was recorded only once. Different DNA sequences within this sample yield the same CDR3. This rearrangement joins TRBV30 to TRBJ1-3; no reliable D call. Trimming removed 0 bases at V and 0 bases at J, with 12 bases between. The CDR3 contains 16 residues. Germline V gene lookup returns CDR1 GTSNPN and CDR2 SVGIG (reference sequence). The CDR3: CAWSVLNSYSGNTIYF. CDR3 nucleotides: TGTGCCTGGAGTGTACTGAACAGTTACTCTGGAAACACCATATATTTT.

V is TRBV4-2 and J is TRBJ2-5, with 9 positions matching TRBD2. Germline V lookup: CDR1 LGHNA, CDR2 YNFKEQ. After removal of 1 base from V and 4 bases from J, the junction contained 7 bases not matched to a gene. This CDR3 comprises 16 residues. The CDR3 reads CASSQVAAGGPETQYF. The CDR3 nucleotides are TGTGCCAGCAGCCAAGTAGCGGCGGGGGGGCCAGAGACCCAGTACTTC.

J is TRBJ1-5 and V is TRBV5-1; the D gene is possibly TRBD1 (6 bases). This CDR3 spans 16 amino acids. Germline CDR1 SGHRS, CDR2 YFSETQ. Deletions cut 4 bases from V and 1 base from J, with 15 bases between. In DNA, the CDR3 is TGCGCCAGCAGCGTGGGGGGGCCCGGGAGCAATCAGCCCCAGCATTTT. Protein: CASSVGGPGSNQPQHF.

The chain carries TRBV30 and TRBJ2-1; 10 nucleotides line up with TRBD2. The CDR3 is 17 amino acids. Germline V gene lookup returns CDR1 GTSNPN and CDR2 SVGIG (reference sequence). V dropped 3 bases and J dropped 0; count of bases not matched to a gene: 8. The CDR3 is CAWRVIAGGSSYNEQFF. CDR3 DNA: TGTGCCTGGAGGGTTATAGCGGGGGGCAGCTCCTACAATGAGCAGTTCTTC.